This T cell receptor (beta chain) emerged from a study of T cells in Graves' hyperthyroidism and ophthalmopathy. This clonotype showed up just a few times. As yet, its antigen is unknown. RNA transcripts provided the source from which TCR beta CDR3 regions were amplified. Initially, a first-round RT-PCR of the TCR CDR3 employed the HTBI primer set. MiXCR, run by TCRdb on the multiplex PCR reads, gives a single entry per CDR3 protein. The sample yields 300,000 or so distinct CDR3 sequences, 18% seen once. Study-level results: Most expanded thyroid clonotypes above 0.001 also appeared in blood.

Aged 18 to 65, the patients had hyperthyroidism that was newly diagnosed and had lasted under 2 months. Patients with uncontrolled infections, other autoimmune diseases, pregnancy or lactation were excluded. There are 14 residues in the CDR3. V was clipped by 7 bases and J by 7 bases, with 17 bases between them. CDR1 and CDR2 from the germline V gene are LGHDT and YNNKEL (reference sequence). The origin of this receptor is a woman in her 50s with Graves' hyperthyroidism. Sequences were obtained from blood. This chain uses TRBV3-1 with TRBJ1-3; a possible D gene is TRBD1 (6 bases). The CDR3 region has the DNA TGTGCCAGCACCAGGGGTGGAAGGGGGAACACCATATATTTT. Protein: CASTRGGRGNTIYF.